Below, one T cell receptor (beta chain) is given with its context. Its specificity is not known. This sample stems from a study of beta chain features in type 1 diabetes. General study results and limits: Sampled from patients, naive, central memory and Treg TCRB repertoires appeared more similar than those sampled from healthy donors. Among all four CD4+ subsets, Type 1 diabetes patients had TCRB CDR3s that were moderately but significantly shorter.

Germline lookup yields CDR1 SGHTA and CDR2 FQGNSA. With 1 base clipped from V and 5 bases from J, the junction kept 2 bases outside the gene matches. This CDR3 has 16 amino acids. Reverse transcribing all isolated RNA meant expressed TCRB transcripts were sequenced. The table came from immunoSEQ multiplex PCR; TCRdb's copy has only in-frame clones and leaves some out. The data hold around 500,000 clones, with about 30% observed a single time. CD4+ naive, central memory, regulatory and stem cell-like memory subsets were isolated by sorting on CD45RO/CCR7/CD25/CD127/CD95/CD27. This receptor was taken from a man between 18 and 35 years old in good health. V gene TRBV7-2 combines with J gene TRBJ2-3; 14 bases agree with TRBD2. The specimen sequenced was naive CD4+ T cells from blood. In DNA, the CDR3 is TGTGCCAGCAGCTTAGGAGGACTAGCGGGAGGAGATACGCAGTATTTT. Encoded protein: CASSLGGLAGGDTQYF.